These T cell receptor beta chains were read from a single sample in a study of OX40 agonist ivuxolimab in advanced cancers. Sequenced by immunoSEQ multiplex PCR; TCRdb stores in-frame clones only, minus some. This sample has approximately 15,000 clones, with roughly three quarters found just once. The sample consisted of CD4+ or CD8+ T cells sorted from blood, taken in a trial of the OX40 agonist ivuxolimab. These receptors were collected from an adult with an advanced solid tumor such as melanoma, head and neck, liver or kidney cancer. CDR3s include the opening cysteine and the closing phenylalanine or tryptophan. The order of the fields is clone size, V gene, J gene, D gene, CDR3 protein, CDR3 DNA. The D gene is left open where the match is weak. Rows give clone size only sometimes, using once, few, many, or a class for an expanded clone.

few	TRBV2	TRBJ2-7	-	CASRLDGYEQYF	TGTGCCAGCAGATTGGACGGTTACGAGCAGTACTTC
-	TRBV5-1	TRBJ2-7	TRBD1	CASSRTGDEQYF	TGCGCCAGCAGCCGGACAGGGGACGAGCAGTACTTC
-	TRBV5-6	TRBJ2-3	-	CASSWDSGGPLDTQYF	TGTGCCAGCAGCTGGGACTCGGGGGGCCCTTTAGATACGCAGTATTTT
-	TRBV27	TRBJ1-1	-	CASAVGGYTEAFF	TGTGCCAGCGCCGTGGGAGGCTACACTGAAGCTTTCTTT
-	TRBV5-1	TRBJ2-1	TRBD2	CASSLGLAGYINEQFF	TGCGCCAGCAGCTTGGGTTTAGCGGGATATATCAATGAGCAGTTCTTC
-	TRBV21-1	TRBJ2-7	-	CASSKRQGTYEQYF	TGTGCCAGCAGCAAGCGACAGGGGACGTACGAGCAGTACTTC
-	TRBV4-2	TRBJ1-3	TRBD1	CASSQPGQGEDTIYF	TGTGCCAGCAGCCAACCGGGACAGGGGGAGGACACCATATATTTT
-	TRBV27	TRBJ2-7	TRBD2	CASSFPRGREAHYEQYF	TGTGCCAGCAGTTTCCCACGAGGGCGGGAGGCCCACTACGAGCAGTACTTC
medium-sized	TRBV11-2	TRBJ2-7	TRBD1	CASRVGQGAGYEQYF	TGTGCCAGCAGAGTGGGGCAGGGGGCGGGATACGAGCAGTACTTC
once	TRBV14	TRBJ1-1	-	CASSQDPPGNGAFF	TGTGCCAGCAGCCAAGATCCCCCGGGGAATGGTGCTTTCTTT
-	TRBV6-6	TRBJ2-1	-	CASSYSQPLDEQFF	TGTGCCAGCAGTTACTCCCAGCCTTTAGATGAGCAGTTCTTC
-	TRBV6-5	TRBJ2-1	TRBD2	CASSYIAGGPNEQFF	TGTGCCAGCAGTTACATTGCGGGAGGCCCCAATGAGCAGTTCTTC
-	TRBV10-1	TRBJ2-3	-	CASSVAGPTDTQYF	TGCGCCAGCAGTGTGGCAGGGCCCACAGATACGCAGTATTTT
-	TRBV7-9	TRBJ2-7	-	CASSLALVERRPYEQYF	TGTGCCAGCAGCTTAGCGCTAGTTGAGCGGAGACCCTACGAGCAGTACTTC
few	TRBV7-2	TRBJ1-1	-	CASRGLMNTEAFF	TGTGCCAGCAGAGGGCTTATGAACACTGAAGCTTTCTTT
-	TRBV2	TRBJ2-3	-	CASSASGWGTDTQYF	TGTGCCAGCAGTGCGAGCGGGTGGGGCACAGATACGCAGTATTTT
-	TRBV27	TRBJ1-4	TRBD1	CASSTGGASEKLFF	TGTGCCAGCAGTACAGGGGGCGCGAGTGAAAAACTGTTTTTT
-	TRBV27	TRBJ2-6	TRBD2	CASSPRTSYSGANVLTF	TGTGCCAGCAGTCCGCGGACTAGTTACTCTGGGGCCAACGTCCTGACTTTC
-	TRBV10-3	TRBJ2-3	TRBD2	CAISESASGLTDTQYF	TGTGCCATCAGTGAGTCGGCTAGCGGACTCACAGATACGCAGTATTTT
few	TRBV5-4	TRBJ2-7	TRBD2	CASSKAGGPYEQYF	TGTGCCAGCAGTAAAGCGGGAGGGCCCTACGAGCAGTACTTC
once	TRBV5-4	TRBJ2-1	-	CASSLDGSTYNEQFF	TGTGCCAGCAGCTTGGACGGTAGCACCTACAATGAGCAGTTCTTC
-	TRBV6-4	TRBJ2-2	TRBD1	CASSGDRVWSTGELFF	TGTGCCAGCAGCGGGGACAGGGTTTGGTCCACCGGGGAGCTGTTTTTT
-	TRBV15	TRBJ1-5	TRBD1	CATSGDRGVNQPQHF	TGTGCCACCAGCGGCGACAGGGGGGTGAATCAGCCCCAGCATTTT
-	TRBV7-8	TRBJ2-7	TRBD2	CASSFGAGVIDEQYF	TGTGCCAGCAGCTTCGGAGCGGGAGTAATTGACGAGCAGTACTTC
-	TRBV27	TRBJ2-7	TRBD1	CASSSGTGAAEQYF	TGTGCCAGCAGCTCCGGGACAGGGGCCGCGGAGCAGTACTTC
once	TRBV19	TRBJ2-1	TRBD2	CASSNSGRTYNEQFF	TGTGCCAGTAGCAATAGCGGGAGAACGTACAATGAGCAGTTCTTC
-	TRBV29-1	TRBJ2-2	-	CSVVAENTGELFF	TGCAGCGTTGTTGCGGAGAACACCGGGGAGCTGTTTTTT
-	TRBV2	TRBJ2-3	TRBD2	CASSEDLRGGDTQYF	TGTGCCAGCAGTGAAGACTTGCGGGGGGGAGATACGCAGTATTTT